The 24 T cell receptor beta chains listed next were all sequenced from one sample in a study of PD-1 blockade in classical Hodgkin lymphoma. Each patient relapsed following autologous stem cell transplantation, and prior brentuximab vedotin exposure differed. Clones were read by immunoSEQ multiplex PCR, and TCRdb kept only the in-frame ones, dropping some. Of 10,000 to 15,000 clones listed, about 90% are singletons. The specimen was peripheral blood mononuclear cells (PBMCs), collected at baseline. These receptors were obtained from a human donor with classical Hodgkin lymphoma.

The chain carries TRBV7-9 and TRBJ2-1, with 13 bases matching TRBD2. The CDR3 covers 14 residues. The V gene's germline CDR1 is SEHNR and CDR2 FQNEAQ (reference sequence). Trimming took 6 bases from V and 7 from J; bases not matched to a gene: 3. CDR3 sequence (DNA): TGTGCCAGCAGGCGACTAGCGGGGGGAAATGAGCAGTTCTTC. Translating gives CASRRLAGGNEQFF.

V usage is TRBV5-1 and J usage is TRBJ2-1, with 11 positions matching TRBD2. Trimming removed 0 bases from V and 10 bases from J; junction bases left unmatched: 6. CDR1 is SGHRS, CDR2 YFSETQ, per germline. The length of the CDR3 is 15 residues. This CDR3 is CASSLALAGGGEQFF. The CDR3 DNA sequence: TGCGCCAGCAGCTTGGCTCTAGCGGGGGGCGGGGAGCAGTTCTTC.

The chain couples TRBV6-5 to TRBJ2-2; 7 bases line up with TRBD2. V was clipped by 3 bases and J by 6 bases; unmatched bases: 7. Germline V gene lookup returns CDR1 MNHEY and CDR2 SVGAGI. This CDR3 comprises 15 residues. CDR3 in DNA: TGTGCCAGCAGTTATTCGGGGGGTCGGGCCGGGGAGCTGTTTTTT. It yields the protein CASSYSGGRAGELFF.

This clone has only one observation. A junction boundary mismatches the germline segment, possibly from a read error. The chain links TRBV5-1 to TRBJ2-6; D may be TRBD1 (6 bases). This CDR3 has 17 amino acids. CDR1 SGHRS and CDR2 YFSETQ come from the germline V gene. The CDR3 DNA follows: TGCGCCAGCAGCTTTGGTGGTGGGGGTATGGGGGCCAACGCCCTGACTTTC. Its protein is CASSFGGGGMGANALTF.

V and J are TRBV4-2 and TRBJ2-2; D not certain. CDR1 is LGHNA, CDR2 YNFKEQ, per germline. The ends were cut back, 1 base at V and 5 bases at J, with 8 bases in the middle. The CDR3 is made up of 14 amino acids. For the CDR3, the DNA is TGTGCCAGCAGCCAAGGGCTTCTGACCGGGGAGCTGTTTTTT. Its protein is CASSQGLLTGELFF.

The V and J genes are TRBV28 and TRBJ1-1; 12 bases line up with TRBD1. Trimming took 3 bases from V and 5 from J; bases not matched to a gene: 7. CDR1 is MDHEN and CDR2 is SYDVKM in the germline V gene. The CDR3 length is 16 residues. The CDR3: CASSFRDRGLGTEAFF. The CDR3 DNA reads as TGTGCCAGCAGTTTCCGGGACAGGGGGCTCGGGACTGAAGCTTTCTTT.

The J gene is TRBJ2-5, the V gene TRBV4-1; 7 nucleotides agree with TRBD2. The CDR3 spans 17 residues. The germline gives CDR1 MGHRA, CDR2 YSYEKL. With V trimmed by 1 base and J by 5 bases, 13 bases remained unmatched. CDR3 protein: CASSQGGLSMARETQYF. The CDR3 nucleotides read TGCGCCAGCAGCCAAGGGGGACTATCCATGGCCCGGGAGACCCAGTACTTC.

The chain recombines TRBV11-2 with TRBJ2-5; D ambiguous. In germline, CDR1 is SGHAT, CDR2 FQNNGV. The CDR3 consists of 11 residues. V was pared by 3 bases and J by 4 bases, with 3 bases between. The CDR3 DNA follows: TGTGCCAGCAGCTTTGGAGAGACCCAGTACTTC. It encodes CASSFGETQYF.

The chain has TRBV6-5 and TRBJ2-5; no firm D call. The end of the DNA fits TRBJ2-7 better, so the J call may be wrong. Germline CDR1 reads MNHEY; CDR2 reads SVGAGI. CDR3 size: 14 residues. CDR3 nucleotide sequence: TGTGCCAGCAGTTACTCTCCCCCGGCCTACGAGCAGTACTTC. Translated: CASSYSPPAYEQYF.

The rearrangement links TRBV5-1 to TRBJ2-3; 7 bases fit TRBD1. Germline V lookup: CDR1 SGHRS, CDR2 YFSETQ. The V segment lost 3 bases and the J segment 1 base; nucleotides outside the gene matches: 8. This CDR3 is built from 16 residues. DNA of the CDR3: TGCGCCAGCAGCTCGCCCCGACAGGGCCGCACAGATACGCAGTATTTT. Its protein is CASSSPRQGRTDTQYF. Full variable domain (rest looked up from reference TRBV5-1 and TRBJ2-3): KAGVTQTPRYLIKTRGQQVTLSCSPISGHRSVSWYQQTPGQGLQFLFEYFSETQRNKGNFPGRFSGRQFSNSRSEMNVSTLELGDSALYLCASSSPRQGRTDTQYFGPGTRLTVL.

The chain combines TRBV28 with TRBJ1-5, with D possibly being TRBD1 (6 bases). The length of the CDR3 is 17 residues. Germline V gene lookup returns CDR1 MDHEN and CDR2 SYDVKM. Trimming removed 6 bases at V and 1 base at J, with 19 bases between. Written as DNA, the CDR3 is TGTGCCAGCAGGCCAATACAGGGCCTGGTAAGCAATCAGCCCCAGCATTTT. Protein sequence: CASRPIQGLVSNQPQHF.

The chain is built from TRBV6-1 and TRBJ2-5; no clear D gene. The CDR3 covers 12 residues. Germline CDR1 reads MNHNS; CDR2 reads SASEGT. Between the trimmed V and J ends, which lost 2 bases and 5 bases, there was a span of 6 bases. DNA for the CDR3: TGTGCCAGCAGTGAAACAGCTGAGACCCAGTACTTC. It specifies CASSETAETQYF.

The gene calls are TRBV10-1 and TRBJ2-2; 9 bases align to TRBD1. V shed 8 bases, J shed 4 bases, and the junction held 8 bases outside the gene matches. Germline V gene sequence: CDR1 WNHNN, CDR2 SYGVQD (reference sequence). This CDR3 is built from 15 residues. The CDR3 bases are TGCGCCAGCCGCGAAAACAGGGGGCCCACCGGGGAGCTGTTTTTT. This sequence encodes CASRENRGPTGELFF.

This chain uses TRBV6-5 with TRBJ2-1, with 10 bases lining up with TRBD2. CDR3 length: 13 amino acids. Unmatched junction bases numbered 1, after V lost 5 bases and J lost 6 bases. Germline V gives CDR1 MNHEY, CDR2 SVGAGI. As DNA, the CDR3 is TGTGCCAGCAGTCCTAGCGGGGGCAATGAGCAGTTCTTC. It codes for CASSPSGGNEQFF.

V is TRBV5-1 and J is TRBJ1-6; possible D gene TRBD1, 6 bases. Germline V gene data show CDR1 as SGHRS and CDR2 as YFSETQ. The V end was cut by 1 base, the J end by 9 bases, with 14 bases between. This CDR3 has 15 amino acids. Written as DNA, the CDR3 is TGCGCCAGCAGCTTGATGGGACACCTTGGTTCACCCCTCCACTTT. Translation gives CASSLMGHLGSPLHF.

The chain recombines TRBV4-1 with TRBJ2-2; 12 nucleotides align to TRBD2. CDR1 and CDR2 (germline): MGHRA, YSYEKL. The CDR3 sequence is 16 residues long. V lost 4 bases and J lost 4; bases outside the gene matches: 4. CDR3 nucleotide sequence: TGCGCCAGCAGCCGACAGACTAGCGGGGGCACCGGGGAGCTGTTTTTT. Amino acid sequence: CASSRQTSGGTGELFF.

This clone was observed a single time. The chain joins TRBV7-8 to TRBJ1-1; D is unresolved. V lost 7 bases and J 0 bases, leaving 24 bases between the germline ends. The CDR3 has 18 residues. Per the germline V gene, CDR1 is SGHVS and CDR2 is FQNEAQ. The CDR3 DNA sequence: TGTGCCAGCAACCTCCTTGGTGAGTTCGCCAAATTGAACACTGAAGCTTTCTTT. Translation gives CASNLLGEFAKLNTEAFF.

The J gene is TRBJ1-2, the V gene TRBV7-8, with a weak D call TRBD1 (6 bases). The CDR3 runs 13 residues. Looked up from germline, CDR1 is SGHVS and CDR2 is FQNEAQ. V lost 5 bases and J lost 7, with 14 bases in between. The DNA of the CDR3 is TGTGCCAGCAGCCCGGACAGTTCTGGTGGCTACACCTTC. Its protein product is CASSPDSSGGYTF.

The chain employs TRBV5-1 and TRBJ1-1; the match to TRBD1 covers 9 bases. The germline V gene has CDR1 SGHRS and CDR2 YFSETQ. V trimming: 4 bases; J trimming: 5 bases; junction bases outside the gene matches: 9. The CDR3 sequence is 15 residues long. The CDR3 sequence: CASSPYQGQGTEAFF. Here the CDR3 DNA reads TGCGCCAGCAGCCCCTATCAGGGACAGGGAACTGAAGCTTTCTTT.

The chain carries TRBV18 and TRBJ1-2; D not certain. The germline gives CDR1 KGHSH, CDR2 LQKENI. The CDR3 has 13 residues. V lost 2 bases and J lost 2, with 6 bases in between. CDR3 loop: CASSPGKNYGYTF. CDR3 DNA sequence: TGTGCCAGCTCACCAGGGAAAAACTATGGCTACACCTTC.

V usage is TRBV9 and J usage is TRBJ1-5, with D perhaps TRBD1 (5 bases). CDR3 length: 14 residues. Germline-derived CDR1 and CDR2 are SGDLS and YYNGEE. Trimming took off 0 bases at V and 7 bases at J, with 11 bases between the two ends. The CDR3 DNA follows: TGTGCCAGCAGCGTAGCCGGGGGAACACAGCCCCAGCATTTT. Protein sequence: CASSVAGGTQPQHF.

In its sample, this clone was seen a few times. V and J are TRBV19 and TRBJ1-5; D is undetermined. The V gene lost 4 bases and the J gene lost 1 base, with 17 bases spanning the gap. Germline assignment: CDR1 LNHDA and CDR2 SQIVND (reference sequence). CDR3 length: 17 residues. The CDR3, as DNA: TGTGCCAGTAGTAGGGTTACCCTAGGCTTAAGCAATCAGCCCCAGCATTTT. Residues: CASSRVTLGLSNQPQHF.

The J gene is TRBJ1-4, the V gene TRBV5-1; possible D gene TRBD1, 5 bases. The V end was cut by 5 bases, the J end by 0 bases, with 8 bases between. CDR3 length: 14 amino acids. Germline V gives CDR1 SGHRS, CDR2 YFSETQ. CDR3 in DNA: TGCGCCAGCAGGGAGGGGTCAACTAATGAAAAACTGTTTTTT. Translation: CASREGSTNEKLFF.

V gene TRBV7-9 combines with J gene TRBJ1-1; D may be TRBD1 (6 bases). The germline V and J ends were trimmed by 5 bases and 0 bases, with 13 bases remaining between them. Germline V lookup: CDR1 SEHNR, CDR2 FQNEAQ (reference sequence). The CDR3 sequence is 15 residues long. CDR3 amino acids: CASSPQGTMNTEAFF. CDR3 nucleotide sequence: TGTGCCAGCAGCCCACAGGGTACTATGAACACTGAAGCTTTCTTT.